This record concerns one T cell receptor beta chain sequence. Its specificity is not known. Germline V gene lookup returns CDR1 SGHRS and CDR2 YFSETQ. Trimming cost V 4 bases and J 0 bases, with 13 bases left between them. The CDR3 consists of 15 residues. The data were obtained in a study of T-cell reconstitution after alpha-beta-depleted transplantation in children. Whole-study results and caveats: A year had passed since transplant, and T-cell counts and diversity by then came mostly from newly produced T cells.

Unique molecular identifiers tagged the TCRbeta library. One entry per CDR3 protein, called by TCRdb with MiXCR from the PCR reads. The sample has 4,200 or so distinct CDR3 sequences; 24% are singletons. The sample was PBMCs, mostly from graft donor cells, taken 60 days after TCRalphabeta/CD19-depleted stem cell transplant. This TCR came from a boy younger than two who had a stem cell transplant for acute myeloid leukemia, so the T cells may come from the graft donor. V and J are TRBV5-1 and TRBJ2-5; D is unresolved. CDR3 DNA sequence: TGCGCCAGCAGCCCCGGACCGATGTACCAAGAGACCCAGTACTTC. This sequence encodes CASSPGPMYQETQYF.